Sequencing of this T cell receptor (beta chain) was carried out in a study of T cell responses to AZD1222 COVID-19 vaccine. Regarding the study as a whole: Clonal diversity may have been underestimated in mostly white British donors. A rise in Spike-specific TCR breadth and depth followed two AZD1222 doses. Seropositive at baseline were only five or six AZD1222 recipients.

Points on this clone: What it binds is unknown.

Sequencing was performed with immunoSEQ multiplex PCR; in TCRdb, only in-frame clones are kept and a portion is missing. In the table there are about 100,000 clones, about nine tenths of which are singletons. The CDR3 has 16 amino acids. With 0 bases clipped from V and 10 bases from J, the junction kept 11 bases outside the gene matches. In germline, CDR1 is SGDLS, CDR2 YYNGEE. This receptor was obtained from an adult in good health. The specimen was peripheral blood, collected on day 0 of AZD1222 vaccination. V and J are TRBV9 and TRBJ2-2; TRBD2 matches at 8 bases. The CDR3 nucleotides are TGTGCCAGCAGCGTAGGGAGTAGCGGGGCCTTAGAGGAGCTGTTTTTT. Amino acids: CASSVGSSGALEELFF.